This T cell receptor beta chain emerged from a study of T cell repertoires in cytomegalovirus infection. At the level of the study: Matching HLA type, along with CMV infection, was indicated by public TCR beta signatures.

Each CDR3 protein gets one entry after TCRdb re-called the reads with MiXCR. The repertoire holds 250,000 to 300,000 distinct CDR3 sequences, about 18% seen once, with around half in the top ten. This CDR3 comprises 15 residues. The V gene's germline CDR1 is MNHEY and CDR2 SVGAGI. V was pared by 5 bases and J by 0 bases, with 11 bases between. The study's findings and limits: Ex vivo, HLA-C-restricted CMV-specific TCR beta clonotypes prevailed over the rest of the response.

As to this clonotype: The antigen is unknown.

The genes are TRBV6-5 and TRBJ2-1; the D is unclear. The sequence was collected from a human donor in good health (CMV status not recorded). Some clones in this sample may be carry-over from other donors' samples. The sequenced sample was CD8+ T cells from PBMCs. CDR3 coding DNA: TGTGCCAGCAGTCAAAGATTCAGCTCCTACAATGAGCAGTTCTTC. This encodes CASSQRFSSYNEQFF.